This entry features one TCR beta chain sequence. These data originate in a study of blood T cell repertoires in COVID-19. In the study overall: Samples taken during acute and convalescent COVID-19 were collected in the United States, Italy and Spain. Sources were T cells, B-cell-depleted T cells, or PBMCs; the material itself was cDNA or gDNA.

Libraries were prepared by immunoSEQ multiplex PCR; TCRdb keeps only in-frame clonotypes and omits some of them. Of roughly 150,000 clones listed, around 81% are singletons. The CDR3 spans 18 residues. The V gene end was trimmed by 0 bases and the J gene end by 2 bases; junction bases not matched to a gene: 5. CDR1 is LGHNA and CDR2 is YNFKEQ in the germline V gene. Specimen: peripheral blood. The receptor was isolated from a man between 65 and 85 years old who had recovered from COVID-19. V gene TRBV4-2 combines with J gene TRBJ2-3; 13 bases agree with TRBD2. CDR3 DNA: TGTGCCAGCAGCCAAGATCAGGGACTAGCGGGGCCCACAGATACGCAGTATTTT. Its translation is CASSQDQGLAGPTDTQYF.